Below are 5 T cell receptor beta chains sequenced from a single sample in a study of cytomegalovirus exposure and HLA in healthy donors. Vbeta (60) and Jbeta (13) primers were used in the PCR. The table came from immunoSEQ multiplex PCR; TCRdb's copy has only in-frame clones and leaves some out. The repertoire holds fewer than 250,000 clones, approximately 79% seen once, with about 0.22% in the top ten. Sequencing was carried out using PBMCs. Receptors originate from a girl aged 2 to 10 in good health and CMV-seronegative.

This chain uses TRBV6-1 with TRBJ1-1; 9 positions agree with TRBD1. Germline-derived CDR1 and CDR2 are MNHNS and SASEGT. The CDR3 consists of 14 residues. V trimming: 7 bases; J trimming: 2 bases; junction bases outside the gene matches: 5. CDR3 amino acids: CASTEGQGNTEAFF. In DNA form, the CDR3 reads TGTGCCAGCACCGAGGGACAGGGCAACACTGAAGCTTTCTTT.

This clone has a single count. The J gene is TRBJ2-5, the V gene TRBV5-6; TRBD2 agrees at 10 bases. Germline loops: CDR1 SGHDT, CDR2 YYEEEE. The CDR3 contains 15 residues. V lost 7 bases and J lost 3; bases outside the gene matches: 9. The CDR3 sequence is CASGTPGLAEETQYF. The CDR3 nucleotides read TGTGCCAGCGGGACGCCTGGACTAGCGGAAGAGACCCAGTACTTC.

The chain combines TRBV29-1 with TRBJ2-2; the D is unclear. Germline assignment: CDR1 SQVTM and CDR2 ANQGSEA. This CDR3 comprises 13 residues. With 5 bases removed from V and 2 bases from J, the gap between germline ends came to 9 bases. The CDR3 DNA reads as TGCAGCGTTTATACGAGAAACACCGGGGAGCTGTTTTTT. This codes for CSVYTRNTGELFF.

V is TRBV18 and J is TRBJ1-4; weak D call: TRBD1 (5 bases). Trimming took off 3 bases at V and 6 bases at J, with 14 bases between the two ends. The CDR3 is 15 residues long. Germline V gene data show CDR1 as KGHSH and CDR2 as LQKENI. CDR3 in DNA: TGTGCCAGCTCACCGAATGCGCAGGGTTATGAAAAACTGTTTTTT. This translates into CASSPNAQGYEKLFF. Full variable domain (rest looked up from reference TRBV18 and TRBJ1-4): NAGVMQNPRHLVRRRGQEARLRCSPMKGHSHVYWYRQLPEEGLKFMVYLQKENIIDESGMPKERFSAEFPKEGPSILRIQQVVRGDSAAYFCASSPNAQGYEKLFFGSGTQLSVL.

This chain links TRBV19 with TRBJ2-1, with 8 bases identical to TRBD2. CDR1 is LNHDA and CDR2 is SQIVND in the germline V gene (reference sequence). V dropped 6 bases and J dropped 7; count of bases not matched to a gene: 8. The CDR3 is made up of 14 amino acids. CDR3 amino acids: CASSSRGTRNEQFF. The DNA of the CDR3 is TGTGCCAGTAGCAGCCGGGGGACTAGGAATGAGCAGTTCTTC.